These 29 T cell receptor beta chains share one sample of origin, sequenced in a study of shared clonotypes between healthy human individuals (TCRdb year 2020). The method behind the library was the immunoSEQ multiplex PCR assay. TCRdb took over this immuneACCESS table, retaining in-frame rearrangements with V and J assigned. Such tables are incomplete; in checked studies, under half of the missing clones stem from an unresolved V gene, and the remainder is unexplained. This sample has about 2 million clones in its table, and roughly 94% of those were observed once. The top ten clonotypes cover 0.13% of the sample. Input material: naive CD4+ T cells sorted from blood. The sample's cell subset or site label, decoded: CD45RA+ positively selected. These receptors were obtained from a man between 18 and 35 years old in good health.

V is TRBV27 and J is TRBJ2-1; D gene ambiguous. Germline CDR1 is MNHEY and CDR2 is SMNVEV (reference sequence). V lost 6 bases and J 14 bases, leaving 8 bases between the germline ends. This CDR3 region has 9 residues. CDR3 region: CASRGWEFF. CDR3 bases: TGTGCCAGCAGAGGGTGGGAGTTCTTC.

The chain employs TRBV18 and TRBJ2-1; no definite D call. The CDR3 contains 14 residues. The V gene's germline CDR1 is KGHSH and CDR2 LQKENI. The V and J ends lost 0 bases and 12 bases respectively, with 15 bases between them. CDR3 loop: CASSPPGSYQGQFF. The CDR3 DNA follows: TGTGCCAGCTCACCACCTGGCTCGTATCAAGGGCAGTTCTTC.

The V call is TRBV5-4, the J call TRBJ1-4; no firm D call. The V gene lost 4 bases and the J gene lost 5 bases, with 15 bases spanning the gap. This CDR3 comprises 15 residues. CDR1 is SGHNT and CDR2 is YYREEE in the germline V gene (reference sequence). CDR3 in amino acids: CASSRGRELNEKLFF. As DNA, the CDR3 is TGTGCCAGCAGCCGCGGTCGGGAACTCAATGAAAAACTGTTTTTT.

This chain links TRBV6-1 with TRBJ2-3, with a tentative D call TRBD2 (6 bases). Germline CDR1 is MNHNS and CDR2 is SASEGT. V lost 2 bases and J 1 base, leaving 13 bases between the germline ends. This CDR3 contains 16 residues. The CDR3 loop is CASSETGVVGTDTQYF. CDR3 in DNA: TGTGCCAGCAGTGAAACGGGAGTGGTTGGCACAGATACGCAGTATTTT.

Of note for this clone: This specimen includes other DNA sequences encoding the same CDR3. The V call is TRBV5-1, the J call TRBJ2-5; no clear D. The germline V gene encodes CDR1 SGHRS and CDR2 YFSETQ. The CDR3 runs 13 residues. The germline V and J ends were trimmed by 0 bases and 4 bases, with 7 bases remaining between them. The CDR3 protein is CASSLGPVETQYF. The CDR3 DNA reads TGCGCCAGCAGCTTGGGCCCTGTAGAGACCCAGTACTTC.

The CDR3 here is CASSPGQSGDTQYF. CDR3 sequence (DNA): TGCGCCAGCAGCCCCGGACAGTCGGGGGATACGCAGTATTTT. V is TRBV5-1 and J is TRBJ2-3; TRBD1 might be the D (6 bases). Deletions cut 4 bases from V and 6 bases from J, with 15 bases between. This CDR3 is 14 amino acids long. In germline, CDR1 is SGHRS, CDR2 YFSETQ.

The chain uses TRBV7-2 and TRBJ1-1; D call uncertain. The CDR3 is 11 residues long. V gave up 5 bases and J gave up 10 bases, with 11 bases separating them. CDR1 is SGHTA, CDR2 FQGNSA, per germline. In nucleotides, the CDR3 is TGTGCCAGCAGCCCCGGTCTGTCAGCTTTCTTT. Protein sequence: CASSPGLSAFF. Using reference TRBV7-2 and TRBJ1-1 for the parts outside the CDR3, the full variable domain is GAGVSQSPSNKVTEKGKDVELRCDPISGHTALYWYRQSLGQGLEFLIYFQGNSAPDKSGLPSDRFSAERTGGSVSTLTIQRTQQEDSAVYLCASSPGLSAFFGQGTRLTVV.

Remarks on this clone: Within the sample, other DNA sequences also encode this same CDR3. CDR3 in amino acids: CASSPGLAGAGELFF. CDR3 DNA: TGTGCCAGCTCCCCCGGACTAGCGGGAGCCGGGGAGCTGTTTTTT. The rearrangement links TRBV18 to TRBJ2-2; TRBD2 matches at 13 bases. J gave up 6 bases and V 6 bases, and 4 bases lay outside the gene matches. This CDR3 comprises 15 residues. Germline assignment: CDR1 KGHSH and CDR2 LQKENI.

The sample holds one count of this clone. The J gene is TRBJ1-6, the V gene TRBV6-1; D not resolved. The CDR3 runs 15 residues. Trimming stripped 4 bases from V and 7 bases from J, with 14 bases between. CDR1 MNHNS and CDR2 SASEGT come from the germline V gene. The CDR3: CASSATGPENSPLHF. DNA for the CDR3: TGTGCCAGCAGTGCTACCGGGCCGGAGAATTCACCCCTCCACTTT.

A note on this clone: The sample has other DNA sequences that encode this CDR3 too. V is TRBV6-5 and J is TRBJ1-1; no clear D. CDR1 MNHEY and CDR2 SVGAGI come from the germline V gene. The V end lost 2 bases, the J end lost 0 bases, and 10 bases lay between the germline ends. The CDR3 spans 15 residues. DNA for the CDR3: TGTGCCAGCAGTTACGGTGGCAGCATGAACACTGAAGCTTTCTTT. Its translation: CASSYGGSMNTEAFF.

The V gene is TRBV5-1, the J gene TRBJ2-3; D remains unclear. The germline gives CDR1 SGHRS, CDR2 YFSETQ. With 1 base removed from V and 2 bases from J, the gap between germline ends came to 8 bases. The CDR3 consists of 14 residues. CDR3 loop: CASSLRLYTDTQYF. DNA for the CDR3: TGCGCCAGCAGCTTGCGGCTGTACACAGATACGCAGTATTTT.

The chain has TRBV15 and TRBJ1-1; D is ambiguous. Deletions cut 0 bases from V and 1 base from J, with 9 bases between. Germline V gene sequence: CDR1 LNHNV, CDR2 YYDKDF (reference sequence). The CDR3 runs to 15 residues. The CDR3: CATSREYTQNTEAFF. The CDR3 DNA follows: TGTGCCACCAGCAGAGAGTACACCCAGAACACTGAAGCTTTCTTT.

This chain connects TRBV5-1 to TRBJ2-1, with a possible D match to TRBD1 (6 bases). Trimming left V 0 bases short and J 6 bases short, with 10 bases between. CDR1 and CDR2 (germline): SGHRS, YFSETQ. This CDR3 comprises 14 residues. CDR3 region: CASSLERGGNEQFF. The CDR3 DNA reads as TGCGCCAGCAGCTTGGAAAGAGGGGGCAATGAGCAGTTCTTC.

A single count supports this clone. The chain employs TRBV2 and TRBJ1-1; D is possibly TRBD1 (6 bases). Trimming stripped 8 bases from V and 0 bases from J, with 13 bases between. Germline CDR1 is SNHLY and CDR2 is FYNNEI. This CDR3 comprises 14 residues. CDR3 loop: CASQGGSLNTEAFF. DNA for the CDR3: TGTGCCAGCCAAGGGGGATCCTTGAACACTGAAGCTTTCTTT. Full variable domain (missing parts from reference TRBV2 and TRBJ1-1): EPEVTQTPSHQVTQMGQEVILRCVPISNHLYFYWYRQILGQKVEFLVSFYNNEISEKSEIFDDQFSVERPDGSNFTLKIRSTKLEDSAMYFCASQGGSLNTEAFFGQGTRLTVV.

V and J are TRBV7-9 and TRBJ2-1; D uncertain. Trimming took 4 bases from V and 6 from J, leaving 13 bases between them. This CDR3 comprises 14 residues. Germline CDR1 and CDR2: SEHNR and FQNEAQ (reference sequence). CDR3 amino acids: CASSSAWQSNEQFF. The CDR3 region has the DNA TGTGCCAGCAGCTCCGCGTGGCAGTCCAATGAGCAGTTCTTC.

V is TRBV28 and J is TRBJ2-1; D unclear. The germline V gene encodes CDR1 MDHEN and CDR2 SYDVKM. The CDR3 contains 13 residues. V lost 3 bases, J lost 6 bases, and 9 bases lay in between. This CDR3 is CASSFPPINEQFF. Written as DNA, the CDR3 is TGTGCCAGCAGTTTCCCACCGATCAATGAGCAGTTCTTC.

This chain connects TRBV7-9 to TRBJ2-1; D unclear. The CDR3 extends over 14 amino acids. Between the trimmed V and J ends, which lost 9 bases and 7 bases, there was a span of 19 bases. The germline CDR1 and CDR2 sequences are SEHNR and FQNEAQ (reference sequence). This CDR3 is CASGNSWPANEQFF. As DNA, the CDR3 is TGTGCCAGTGGGAACAGTTGGCCGGCGAATGAGCAGTTCTTC.

In its sample, this clone was seen once. This sequence joins TRBV7-2 and TRBJ2-3, with 8 bases lining up with TRBD2. Trimming cost V 2 bases and J 3 bases; bases outside gene matches: 4. The germline V gene has CDR1 SGHTA and CDR2 FQGNSA. The CDR3 is 15 amino acids. The CDR3: CASSLSGSTTDTQYF. DNA for the CDR3: TGTGCCAGCAGCTTAAGCGGGAGCACGACAGATACGCAGTATTTT.

The chain is built from TRBV25-1 and TRBJ1-2; D is undetermined. The germline V gene has CDR1 MGHDK and CDR2 SYGVNS. CDR3 length: 11 residues. The V end lost 4 bases, the J end lost 6 bases, and 6 bases lay between the germline ends. For the CDR3, the DNA is TGTGCCAGCAGTGCGGAGCATGGCTACACCTTC. Translation gives CASSAEHGYTF.

The chain is built from TRBV19 and TRBJ2-5, with TRBD2 as a possible D gene (5 bases). The CDR3 is 11 residues long. The V and J ends lost 2 bases and 10 bases respectively, with 8 bases between them. The germline gives CDR1 LNHDA, CDR2 SQIVND (reference sequence). The CDR3 sequence: CASSIRGIQYF. In DNA form, the CDR3 reads TGTGCCAGTAGTATAAGAGGGATCCAGTACTTC.

This chain uses TRBV18 with TRBJ2-7; D unresolved. V shed 0 bases and J shed 7 bases, with 7 bases lying between them. The CDR3 extends over 12 amino acids. CDR1 and CDR2 from the germline V gene are KGHSH and LQKENI. The DNA of the CDR3 is TGTGCCAGCTCACCACCGATGGGGGAGCAGTACTTC. Protein sequence: CASSPPMGEQYF.

The V and J genes are TRBV6-1 and TRBJ1-2; unclear D gene. Germline V gene lookup returns CDR1 MNHNS and CDR2 SASEGT. The length of the CDR3 is 16 residues. The ends were cut back, 4 bases at V and 4 bases at J, with 19 bases in the middle. In nucleotides, the CDR3 is TGTGCCAGCAGTGGGGAATGGTTCAAGGGCCCCTATGGCTACACCTTC. Translating it yields CASSGEWFKGPYGYTF.

This clone was detected once. J is TRBJ2-5 and V is TRBV7-9, with TRBD2 identical over 10 bases. CDR1 and CDR2 (germline): SEHNR, FQNEAQ (reference sequence). CDR3 length: 17 amino acids. Trimming removed 2 bases from V and 1 base from J; junction bases left unmatched: 7. The CDR3 DNA reads as TGTGCCAGCAGCTTAACTAGCGGGGTACCCCTCCAAGAGACCCAGTACTTC. Its protein product is CASSLTSGVPLQETQYF.

The CDR3 coding sequence is TGTTTCGGAGACGTGAACACTGAAGCTTTCTTT. Its protein product is CFGDVNTEAFF. The chain joins TRBV30 to TRBJ1-1; no definite D call. Germline CDR1 is GTSNPN and CDR2 is SVGIG (reference sequence). CDR3 length: 11 residues.

The rearrangement links TRBV4-1 to TRBJ2-3, with D perhaps matching TRBD1 or TRBD2 (5 bases each). Trimming pared 0 bases from V and 7 bases from J, leaving 17 bases between. The germline V gene encodes CDR1 MGHRA and CDR2 YSYEKL. The CDR3 consists of 16 residues. The CDR3 is CASSQDVRLGENTQYF. The CDR3, as DNA: TGCGCCAGCAGCCAAGATGTCAGGTTGGGGGAGAATACGCAGTATTTT.

The gene calls are TRBV10-3 and TRBJ1-2; D uncertain. This CDR3 has 13 amino acids. Germline loops: CDR1 ENHRY, CDR2 SYGVKD. Trimming took 1 base from V and 8 from J, leaving 11 bases between them. The CDR3 loop is CAISELPTGGYTF. CDR3 nucleotides: TGTGCCATCAGTGAGTTGCCAACGGGGGGCTACACCTTC.

Ten or more counts support this clone. Other DNA sequences from this sample encode an identical CDR3 as well. The chain employs TRBV30 and TRBJ1-1; tentatively, D is TRBD1 (6 bases). The V end lost 1 base, the J end lost 1 base, and 7 bases lay between the germline ends. Germline loops: CDR1 GTSNPN, CDR2 SVGIG (reference sequence). The CDR3 spans 13 residues. CDR3 coding DNA: TGTGCCTGGAGTGCACAGGGGAACACTGAAGCTTTCTTT. Its translation: CAWSAQGNTEAFF.

The rearrangement links TRBV28 to TRBJ2-1; D gene unclear. Germline CDR1 is MDHEN and CDR2 is SYDVKM. V dropped 7 bases and J dropped 9 bases, with 19 bases sitting between them. The CDR3 runs to 14 residues. The CDR3 DNA reads as TGTGCCAGCACCCTAAGGACCCCAGCTGTTGAGCAGTTCTTC. This codes for CASTLRTPAVEQFF. Complete variable domain (other parts from reference TRBV28 and TRBJ2-1): DVKVTQSSRYLVKRTGEKVFLECVQDMDHENMFWYRQDPGLGLRLIYFSYDVKMKEKGDIPEGYSVSREKKERFSLILESASTNQTSMYLCASTLRTPAVEQFFGPGTRLTVL.

The chain couples TRBV10-1 to TRBJ2-5; the D is unclear. Germline V gene lookup returns CDR1 WNHNN and CDR2 SYGVQD (reference sequence). With 3 bases removed from V and 7 bases from J, the gap between germline ends came to 15 bases. CDR3 length: 14 amino acids. CDR3 loop: CASSERTPSGTQYF. The DNA for the CDR3 is TGCGCCAGCAGTGAAAGGACGCCCTCGGGGACCCAGTACTTC.